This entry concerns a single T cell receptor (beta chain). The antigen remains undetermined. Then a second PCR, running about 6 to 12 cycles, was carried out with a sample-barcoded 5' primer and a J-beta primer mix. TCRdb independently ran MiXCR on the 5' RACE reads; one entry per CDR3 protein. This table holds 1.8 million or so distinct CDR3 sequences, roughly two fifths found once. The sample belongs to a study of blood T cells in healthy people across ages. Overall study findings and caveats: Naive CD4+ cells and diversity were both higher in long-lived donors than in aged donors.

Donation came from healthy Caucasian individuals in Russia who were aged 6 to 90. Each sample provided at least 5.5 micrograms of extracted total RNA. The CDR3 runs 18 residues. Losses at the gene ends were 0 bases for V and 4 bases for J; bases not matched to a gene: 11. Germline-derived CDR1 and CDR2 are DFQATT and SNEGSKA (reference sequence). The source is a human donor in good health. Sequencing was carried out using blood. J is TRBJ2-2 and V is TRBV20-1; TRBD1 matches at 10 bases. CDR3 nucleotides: TGCAGTGCTAGAGATTTTGGTTTGACAGGGGGCCTCACCGGGGAGCTGTTTTTT. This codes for CSARDFGLTGGLTGELFF.